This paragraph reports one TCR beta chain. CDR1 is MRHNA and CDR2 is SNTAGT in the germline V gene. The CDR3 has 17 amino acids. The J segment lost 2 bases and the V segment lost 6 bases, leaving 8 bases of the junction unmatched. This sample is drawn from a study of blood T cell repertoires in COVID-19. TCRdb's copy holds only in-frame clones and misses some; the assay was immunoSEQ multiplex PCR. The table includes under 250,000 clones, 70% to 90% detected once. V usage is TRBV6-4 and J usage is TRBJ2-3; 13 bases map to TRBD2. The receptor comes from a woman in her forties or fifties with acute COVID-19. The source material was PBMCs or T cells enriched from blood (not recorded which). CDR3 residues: CASSETSGGTSTDTQYF. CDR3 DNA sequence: TGTGCCAGCAGCGAGACTAGCGGGGGGACCTCCACAGATACGCAGTATTTT.